This TCR beta chain was retrieved from a study of shared clonotypes between healthy human individuals. Broader study findings: In general, naive subsets displayed greater estimated richness than memory subsets did. Generation probabilities were higher for clonotypes shared across all four sorted-subset donors than for unshared ones.

This was a deep-level run. Sequencing was performed with immunoSEQ multiplex PCR; in TCRdb, only in-frame clones are kept and a portion is missing. The sample lists around 1,900,000 clones, around 95% occurring once. CD45RO-negative cells were positively selected for CCR7, leaving out terminally differentiated effector memory CD45RA+ cells. As concerns this clone: Its antigen is as yet unknown.

The clonotype comes from a young man in good health. Some clones in this sample may be carry-over from other donors' samples. Sequenced: naive CD8+ T cells from PBMCs.

The CDR3 loop reads CASRRTGELYEQYF. Here the CDR3 DNA reads TGTGCCAGCAGACGGACAGGGGAACTCTACGAGCAGTACTTC. The chain uses TRBV5-8 and TRBJ2-7; 9 bases are shared with TRBD1. Trimming at V came to 5 bases and at J to 3 bases, leaving 6 bases not matched to a gene. Germline CDR1 and CDR2: SGHTS and YDEGEE. This CDR3 has 14 residues. Combining the CDR3 with reference TRBV5-8 and TRBJ2-7 gives the whole variable domain EAGVTQSPTHLIKTRGQQATLRCSPISGHTSVYWYQQALGLGLQFLLWYDEGEERNRGNFPPRFSGRQFPNYSSELNVNALELEDSALYLCASRRTGELYEQYFGPGTRLTVT.